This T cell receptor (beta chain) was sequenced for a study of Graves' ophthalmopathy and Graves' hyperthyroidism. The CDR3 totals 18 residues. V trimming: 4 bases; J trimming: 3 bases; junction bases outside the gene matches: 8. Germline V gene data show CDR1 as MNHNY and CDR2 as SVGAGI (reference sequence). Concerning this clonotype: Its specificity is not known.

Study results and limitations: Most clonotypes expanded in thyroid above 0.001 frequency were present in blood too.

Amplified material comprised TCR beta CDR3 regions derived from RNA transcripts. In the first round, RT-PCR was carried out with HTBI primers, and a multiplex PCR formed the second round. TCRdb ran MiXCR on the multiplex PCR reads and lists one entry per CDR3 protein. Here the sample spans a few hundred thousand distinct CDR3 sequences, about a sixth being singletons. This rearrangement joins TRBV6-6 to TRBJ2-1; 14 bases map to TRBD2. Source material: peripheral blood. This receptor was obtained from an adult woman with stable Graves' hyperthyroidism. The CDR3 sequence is CASSSRTSGRPHYNEQFF. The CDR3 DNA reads TGTGCCAGCAGTTCACGGACTAGCGGGAGGCCACACTACAATGAGCAGTTCTTC.